This TCR beta chain came from a study of OX40 agonist ivuxolimab in advanced cancers. Notes on the study in general: Expanded clones belonging to CD8+ T cells outnumbered, on average, those of CD4+. Low clonal expansion, among the lowest seen, marked partial responders at 0.1-3.0 mg/kg.

Turning to this clone: The antigen is undetermined.

TCRdb's table, derived via immunoSEQ multiplex PCR, lists solely in-frame clones and lacks some. There are under 70,000 clones in the sample; more than 65% occur only once, and almost 4.5% lies in the top ten. V was clipped by 7 bases and J by 2 bases, with 12 bases between them. The CDR3 is made up of 14 amino acids. CDR1 and CDR2 from the germline V gene are SNHLY and FYNNEI. If patients had autoimmune disease history or systemic immunosuppression, they were excluded. This sequence joins TRBV2 and TRBJ1-5; a possible D gene is TRBD1 (6 bases). The specimen was CD4+ or CD8+ T cells sorted from blood, collected in a trial of the OX40 agonist ivuxolimab. The source of this sequence is an adult with an advanced solid tumor such as melanoma, head and neck, liver or kidney cancer. The CDR3 sequence: CASMGRTGNQPQHF. As DNA, the CDR3 is TGTGCCAGCATGGGACGGACAGGCAATCAGCCCCAGCATTTT.